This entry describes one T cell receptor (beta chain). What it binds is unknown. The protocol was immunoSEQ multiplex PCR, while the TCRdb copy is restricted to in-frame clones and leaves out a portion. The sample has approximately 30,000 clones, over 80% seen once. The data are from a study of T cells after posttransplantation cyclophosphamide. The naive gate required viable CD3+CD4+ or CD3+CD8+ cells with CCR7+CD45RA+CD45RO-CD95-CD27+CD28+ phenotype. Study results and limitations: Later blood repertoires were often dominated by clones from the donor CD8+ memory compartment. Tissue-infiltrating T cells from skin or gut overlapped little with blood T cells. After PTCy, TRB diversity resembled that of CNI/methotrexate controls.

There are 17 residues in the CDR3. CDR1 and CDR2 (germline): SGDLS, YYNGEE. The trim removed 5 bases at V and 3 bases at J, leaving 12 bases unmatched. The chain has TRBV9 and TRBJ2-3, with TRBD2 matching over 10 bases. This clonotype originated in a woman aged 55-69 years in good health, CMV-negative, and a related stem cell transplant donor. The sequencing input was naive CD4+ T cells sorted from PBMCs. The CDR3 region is CASRARSGGAVTDTQYF. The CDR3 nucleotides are TGTGCCAGCAGGGCCCGGAGCGGGGGGGCCGTGACAGATACGCAGTATTTT.